This entry features one T cell receptor (beta chain) sequence. As yet, its antigen is unknown. The sample originates from a study of response to subunit inactivated influenza vaccine. General observations from the study: T cells newly recruited by each seasonal influenza vaccination are few, the authors suggested.

TCRdb itself ran the RT-PCR reads through MiXCR, one entry per CDR3 protein. This table has some 500,000 distinct CDR3 sequences, 13% appearing once. V lost 5 bases and J lost 2, with 11 bases in between. Per the germline V gene, CDR1 is SGHAT and CDR2 is FQNNGV. The CDR3 runs to 14 residues. This chain uses TRBV11-2 with TRBJ2-3; D possibly corresponds to TRBD2 (6 bases). This TCR derives from a man between 50 and 59 years old who received an inactivated influenza vaccine. The specimen was PBMCs from blood, collected around seven weeks after vaccination. CDR3: CASSNSGYTDTQYF. The DNA for the CDR3 is TGTGCCAGCAGCAATAGCGGATACACAGATACGCAGTATTTT.